The entry that follows covers one T cell receptor beta chain sequence. Method: immunoSEQ multiplex PCR; TCRdb's copy keeps in-frame clones and lacks some. The table includes approximately 450,000 clones, approximately 90% detected once. Trimming cost V 1 base and J 4 bases, with 15 bases left between them. Germline CDR1 and CDR2: SGHDT and YYEEEE. The CDR3 has 16 amino acids. This sample was included in a study of Ad26.COV2.S vaccination and SARS-CoV-2 variants. The treatment was: roughly 20 received Ad26.COV2.S at low or high dose, single or two shots; roughly five received placebo; per-sample allocation not given. Sampling was done on day 63 after the first vaccine or placebo injection. Donation was by an adult aged 18-55 years who was in Boston. It was Wuhan-strain SARS-CoV-2 spike that the Ad26 vaccine vector expressed.

The rearrangement uses TRBV5-6 and TRBJ1-3, with unresolved D. This TCR was recovered from a person aged 18-65 years who received the Ad26.COV2.S COVID-19 vaccine or a placebo. The sequenced sample was peripheral blood, obtained in a trial of Ad26.COV2.S vaccine versus placebo. The chain's CDR3 is CASSLIQFLGGNTIYF. CDR3 nucleotides: TGTGCCAGCAGCTTGATACAGTTCCTCGGCGGAAACACCATATATTTT.